Listed below are T cell receptor beta chains from one sample, sequenced in a study of identical twins. TCRdb ran MiXCR on the 5' RACE reads and lists one entry per CDR3 protein. The sample consists of about 190,000 distinct CDR3 sequences, 15% to 20% of them appearing once. The same specimen was also included in a second study, on T cells expressing NK-cell markers.

The sequenced material came from CD8+ T cells sorted from blood. Every receptor here comes from a young woman in good health. Each CDR3 is given with its conserved first and last residue. A D gene is named only where the DNA matches it firmly. Some rows have no size entry. The others give once, few or many, or a class for an expanded clone.

v_call	j_call	d_call	clone_size	cdr3_nt	cdr3_aa
TRBV5-5	TRBJ2-3	TRBD2	many	TGTGCCAGCAGCCCGCGGACTAGCGGGAGCACAGATACGCAGTATTTT	CASSPRTSGSTDTQYF
TRBV15	TRBJ2-1	.	few	TGTGCCACCCGGACCGGAGGCGATGAGCAGTTCTTC	CATRTGGDEQFF
TRBV20-1	TRBJ2-7	.	few	TGCAGTGCTGAGGACGGATCCAAACCGACCTACGAGCAGTACTTC	CSAEDGSKPTYEQYF
TRBV7-9	TRBJ2-7	.	few	TGTGCCAGCAGCCCCCCAGGGGCGTGGTACGAGCAGTACTTC	CASSPPGAWYEQYF
TRBV27	TRBJ2-3	TRBD2	.	TGTGCCAGCACAGGCGGGAGCCTTTCCCCAAGCACAGATACGCAGTATTTT	CASTGGSLSPSTDTQYF
TRBV7-8	TRBJ1-1	.	.	TGTGCCAGCAGCCGAGAGACCAGGAGGAACACTGAAGCTTTCTTT	CASSRETRRNTEAFF
TRBV20-1	TRBJ1-4	.	.	TGCAGTGCTAGACCGAGGACAGCAACTAATGAAAAACTGTTTTTT	CSARPRTATNEKLFF
TRBV9	TRBJ1-3	TRBD1	.	TGTGCCAGCAGCGAGGGACAGGCCTCTGGAAACACCATATATTTT	CASSEGQASGNTIYF
TRBV27	TRBJ2-1	TRBD2	few	TGTGCCAGCAGTTTTAAACTAGCGGGAGGACCCAATGAGCAGTTCTTC	CASSFKLAGGPNEQFF
TRBV13	TRBJ2-5	.	.	TGTGCCAGCAGCGTGACAGGCCAAGAGACCCAGTACTTC	CASSVTGQETQYF